This is a list of T cell receptor beta chains from one sample in a study of blood T cell repertoires in COVID-19. Data came from immunoSEQ multiplex PCR; TCRdb stores just in-frame clones and leaves some out. The sample yields around 330,000 clones, 88% seen once. The sample consisted of peripheral blood. Every receptor here comes from a woman between 50 and 59 years old with active or convalescent COVID-19. Both conserved end residues are part of each CDR3. Each record gives: clone size, V gene, J gene, CDR3 length, D gene, CDR3 DNA, CDR3 protein. The D gene is left open where the match is weak. The listing skips clone size in some rows; elsewhere it reads once, few, many or a size class.

clone size: NA; V gene: TRBV5-1; J gene: TRBJ2-3; CDR3 length: 14; D gene: TRBD1; CDR3 DNA: TGCGCCAGCAGCCCAGGACAGGGCCCAGATACGCAGTATTTT; CDR3 protein: CASSPGQGPDTQYF
clone size: NA; V gene: TRBV18; J gene: TRBJ1-3; CDR3 length: 19; D gene: NA; CDR3 DNA: TGTGCCAGCTCACCGCCAGGGAATCCCCGGTTCAGCTCTGGAAACACCATATATTTT; CDR3 protein: CASSPPGNPRFSSGNTIYF
clone size: NA; V gene: TRBV7-9; J gene: TRBJ2-7; CDR3 length: 14; D gene: TRBD2; CDR3 DNA: TGTGCCAGCAGCCCCGGGGGGTACCTCTACGAGCAGTACTTC; CDR3 protein: CASSPGGYLYEQYF
clone size: NA; V gene: TRBV11-2; J gene: TRBJ2-7; CDR3 length: 15; D gene: NA; CDR3 DNA: TGTGCCAGCACCTCCTCTGAGGCCTCTGGGTACGAGCAGTACTTC; CDR3 protein: CASTSSEASGYEQYF
clone size: NA; V gene: TRBV7-2; J gene: TRBJ1-2; CDR3 length: 11; D gene: NA; CDR3 DNA: TGTGCCAGCAGTAGGGGAATTGGCTACACCTTC; CDR3 protein: CASSRGIGYTF
clone size: NA; V gene: TRBV5-1; J gene: TRBJ2-2; CDR3 length: 16; D gene: NA; CDR3 DNA: TGCGCCAGCAGCAACCCTAGGGGACAGAACACCGGGGAGCTGTTTTTT; CDR3 protein: CASSNPRGQNTGELFF
clone size: NA; V gene: TRBV7-8; J gene: TRBJ1-1; CDR3 length: 13; D gene: NA; CDR3 DNA: TGTGCCAGCAACCTCGATCGGGGCACTGAAGCTTTCTTT; CDR3 protein: CASNLDRGTEAFF
clone size: NA; V gene: TRBV4-1; J gene: TRBJ2-3; CDR3 length: 16; D gene: TRBD2; CDR3 DNA: TGCGCCAGCAGCCCTATGGGTAGCGGGGAAGCAGATACGCAGTATTTT; CDR3 protein: CASSPMGSGEADTQYF
clone size: once; V gene: TRBV7-2; J gene: TRBJ1-1; CDR3 length: 14; D gene: TRBD1; CDR3 DNA: TGTGCCAGCAGCTACTTAACAGGGGGCACTGAAGCTTTCTTT; CDR3 protein: CASSYLTGGTEAFF
clone size: NA; V gene: TRBV18; J gene: TRBJ1-1; CDR3 length: 13; D gene: NA; CDR3 DNA: TGTGCCAGCTCACCCATGGGCTTTGCAGAAGCTTTCTTT; CDR3 protein: CASSPMGFAEAFF
clone size: NA; V gene: TRBV18; J gene: TRBJ1-5; CDR3 length: 17; D gene: NA; CDR3 DNA: TGTGCCAGCTCACCACCGGGAGGAAGCGGGGGCAATCAGCCCCAGCATTTT; CDR3 protein: CASSPPGGSGGNQPQHF
clone size: NA; V gene: TRBV6-5; J gene: TRBJ1-4; CDR3 length: 14; D gene: NA; CDR3 DNA: TGTGCCAGCAGGGCAGGAGGCCCTAATGAAAAACTGTTTTTT; CDR3 protein: CASRAGGPNEKLFF
clone size: NA; V gene: TRBV12-3/TRBV12-4; J gene: TRBJ2-7; CDR3 length: 10; D gene: NA; CDR3 DNA: TGTGCCAGCAGTTTCTCGTTGCAGTACTTC; CDR3 protein: CASSFSLQYF
clone size: NA; V gene: TRBV18; J gene: TRBJ2-1; CDR3 length: 15; D gene: TRBD2; CDR3 DNA: TGTGCCAGCTCACCACCGTCTAGCGGGGGGAATGAGCAGTTCTTC; CDR3 protein: CASSPPSSGGNEQFF
clone size: NA; V gene: TRBV14; J gene: TRBJ1-1; CDR3 length: 15; D gene: NA; CDR3 DNA: TGTGCCAGCAGCCATACCGGGGGGATTAGGACTGAAGCTTTCTTT; CDR3 protein: CASSHTGGIRTEAFF
clone size: NA; V gene: TRBV24-1; J gene: TRBJ1-2; CDR3 length: 16; D gene: NA; CDR3 DNA: TGTGCCACCAGTGGTGGCAGCGGGACGCGGGGACGTGGCTACACCTTC; CDR3 protein: CATSGGSGTRGRGYTF
clone size: NA; V gene: TRBV7-2; J gene: TRBJ1-6; CDR3 length: 15; D gene: TRBD1; CDR3 DNA: TGTGCCAGCAGCTTTACCGGGACAGGGCCCTCACCCCTCCACTTT; CDR3 protein: CASSFTGTGPSPLHF
clone size: NA; V gene: TRBV28; J gene: TRBJ1-3; CDR3 length: 15; D gene: NA; CDR3 DNA: TGTGCCAGCAGTTTATCGGGGGGAGAGGGAAACACCATATATTTT; CDR3 protein: CASSLSGGEGNTIYF
clone size: NA; V gene: TRBV24-1; J gene: TRBJ1-1; CDR3 length: 12; D gene: NA; CDR3 DNA: TGTGCCACCAGTGACGACGGACGGGATTCTTTCTTT; CDR3 protein: CATSDDGRDSFF
clone size: NA; V gene: TRBV18; J gene: TRBJ2-1; CDR3 length: 16; D gene: TRBD2; CDR3 DNA: TGTGCCAGCTCCCCGGCTCCGGGACTAGGAAACAATGAGCAGTTCTTC; CDR3 protein: CASSPAPGLGNNEQFF
clone size: NA; V gene: TRBV7-9; J gene: TRBJ2-1; CDR3 length: 15; D gene: NA; CDR3 DNA: TGTGCCAGCAGTCAACTGGGGCTCCAGTACAATGAGCAGTTCTTC; CDR3 protein: CASSQLGLQYNEQFF
clone size: NA; V gene: TRBV5-8; J gene: TRBJ2-7; CDR3 length: 17; D gene: NA; CDR3 DNA: TGTGCCAGCAGCTTGGTCCAGGAAGAGGGTACGACCGACGAGCAGTACTTC; CDR3 protein: CASSLVQEEGTTDEQYF
clone size: NA; V gene: TRBV7-6; J gene: TRBJ1-1; CDR3 length: 16; D gene: TRBD1; CDR3 DNA: TGTGCCAGCAGCTTAGGACAGGGTAAGATGAACACTGAAGCTTTCTTT; CDR3 protein: CASSLGQGKMNTEAFF
clone size: NA; V gene: TRBV9; J gene: TRBJ1-3; CDR3 length: 14; D gene: NA; CDR3 DNA: TGTGCCAGCAGCGTAGCCGAGGTTGGAAACACCATATATTTT; CDR3 protein: CASSVAEVGNTIYF
clone size: NA; V gene: TRBV6-2/TRBV6-3; J gene: TRBJ1-1; CDR3 length: 15; D gene: NA; CDR3 DNA: TGTGCCAGCAGTCACTGGACAGTTATGAACACTGAAGCTTTCTTT; CDR3 protein: CASSHWTVMNTEAFF
clone size: NA; V gene: TRBV14; J gene: TRBJ2-3; CDR3 length: 14; D gene: NA; CDR3 DNA: TGTGCCAGCAGCCAATTTGGTTTCGGAGATACGCAGTATTTT; CDR3 protein: CASSQFGFGDTQYF
clone size: NA; V gene: TRBV11-3; J gene: TRBJ2-3; CDR3 length: 13; D gene: NA; CDR3 DNA: TGTGCCAGCAGCTTAGGGTCACTGAATACGCAGTATTTT; CDR3 protein: CASSLGSLNTQYF
clone size: NA; V gene: TRBV6-5; J gene: TRBJ2-2; CDR3 length: 13; D gene: NA; CDR3 DNA: TGTGCCAGTAGGGGTCTGGGTGGCGGGGAGCTGTTTTTT; CDR3 protein: CASRGLGGGELFF
clone size: NA; V gene: TRBV28; J gene: TRBJ1-1; CDR3 length: 12; D gene: TRBD1; CDR3 DNA: TGTGCCAGCAGCAAATTAAGACAGGGAGCTTTCTTT; CDR3 protein: CASSKLRQGAFF
clone size: NA; V gene: TRBV9; J gene: TRBJ2-2; CDR3 length: 13; D gene: NA; CDR3 DNA: TGTGCCAGCCTACGGGAAAACACCGGGGAGCTGTTTTTT; CDR3 protein: CASLRENTGELFF
clone size: NA; V gene: TRBV7-9; J gene: TRBJ1-1; CDR3 length: 19; D gene: TRBD1; CDR3 DNA: TGTGCCAGCAGCGGACAGGCTCTTTCTCGCACAAGCATGAACACTGAAGCTTTCTTT; CDR3 protein: CASSGQALSRTSMNTEAFF
clone size: NA; V gene: TRBV4-1; J gene: TRBJ1-5; CDR3 length: 16; D gene: NA; CDR3 DNA: TGCGCCAGCAGCTCACAACCGGCCCGGGGGGAACAGCCCCAGCATTTT; CDR3 protein: CASSSQPARGEQPQHF
clone size: NA; V gene: TRBV5-1; J gene: TRBJ1-3; CDR3 length: 16; D gene: NA; CDR3 DNA: TGCGCCAGCAGCTTGAATGTCATTCTATCTGGAAACACCATATATTTT; CDR3 protein: CASSLNVILSGNTIYF
clone size: NA; V gene: TRBV11-2; J gene: TRBJ1-2; CDR3 length: 15; D gene: NA; CDR3 DNA: TGTGCCAGCAGCTTAGCCGAAGGGGGAAGCTATGGCTACACCTTC; CDR3 protein: CASSLAEGGSYGYTF
clone size: once; V gene: TRBV6-6; J gene: TRBJ2-1; CDR3 length: 13; D gene: NA; CDR3 DNA: TGTGCCAGCAGTCTGGACACGTACAATGAGCAGTTCTTC; CDR3 protein: CASSLDTYNEQFF
clone size: NA; V gene: TRBV11-3; J gene: TRBJ1-1; CDR3 length: 15; D gene: NA; CDR3 DNA: TGTGCCAGCAGCTTAGATCCCGGGAAAAACACTGAAGCTTTCTTT; CDR3 protein: CASSLDPGKNTEAFF
clone size: NA; V gene: TRBV6-2/TRBV6-3; J gene: TRBJ2-7; CDR3 length: 15; D gene: TRBD2; CDR3 DNA: TGTGCCAGCAGTCCCACCGGGACTAGCGGGCGTCAGGTGTACTTC; CDR3 protein: CASSPTGTSGRQVYF
clone size: many; V gene: TRBV7-2; J gene: TRBJ1-2; CDR3 length: 16; D gene: NA; CDR3 DNA: TGTGCCAGCAGCCCTAACCAAATTATAGGGGGTAACGGCTACACCTTC; CDR3 protein: CASSPNQIIGGNGYTF
clone size: NA; V gene: TRBV5-5; J gene: TRBJ1-5; CDR3 length: 15; D gene: TRBD1; CDR3 DNA: TGTGCCAGCAGCCAGACAGGGGCCGAGAATCAGCCCCAGCATTTT; CDR3 protein: CASSQTGAENQPQHF
clone size: NA; V gene: TRBV6-4; J gene: TRBJ2-3; CDR3 length: 19; D gene: NA; CDR3 DNA: TGTGCCAGCAGTGGTCAGAGGTACATTGAGGGCCTGAGCACAGATACGCAGTATTTT; CDR3 protein: CASSGQRYIEGLSTDTQYF
clone size: NA; V gene: TRBV5-1; J gene: TRBJ2-7; CDR3 length: 14; D gene: NA; CDR3 DNA: TGCGCCAGCAGCTTGGCCGGGAGTGGATACGAGCAGTACTTC; CDR3 protein: CASSLAGSGYEQYF